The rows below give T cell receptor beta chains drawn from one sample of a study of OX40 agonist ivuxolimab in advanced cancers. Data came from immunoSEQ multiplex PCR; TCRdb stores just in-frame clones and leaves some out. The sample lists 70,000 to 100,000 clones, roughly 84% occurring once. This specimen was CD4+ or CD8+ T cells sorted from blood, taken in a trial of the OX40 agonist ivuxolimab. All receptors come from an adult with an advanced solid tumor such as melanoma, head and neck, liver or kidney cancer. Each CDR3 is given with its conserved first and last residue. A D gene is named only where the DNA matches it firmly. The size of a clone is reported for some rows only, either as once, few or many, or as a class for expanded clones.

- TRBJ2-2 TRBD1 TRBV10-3 TGTGCCATCAGAGTCGGGACAGACACCGGGGAGCTGTTTTTT CAIRVGTDTGELFF
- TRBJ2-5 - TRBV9 TGTGCCAGCAGCGTATCCGGGACCCCGGGTTGGGAGACCCAGTACTTC CASSVSGTPGWETQYF
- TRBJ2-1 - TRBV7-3 TGTGCCAGCAGCTTAATGGGGGCGGGGAATGAGCAGTTCTTC CASSLMGAGNEQFF
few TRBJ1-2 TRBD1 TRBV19 TGTGCCAGTAGTGACGACAGGGGGACATCTTATGGCTACACCTTC CASSDDRGTSYGYTF
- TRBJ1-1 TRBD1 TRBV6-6 TGTGCCAGCAGGCGACAGGGGTCAGGGACTGAAGCTTTCTTT CASRRQGSGTEAFF
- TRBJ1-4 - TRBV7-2 TGTGCCAGCAGCTTAGGCAATGAAAAACTGTTTTTT CASSLGNEKLFF
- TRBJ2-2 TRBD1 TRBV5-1 TGCGCCAGCAGTGGTGGGTCCGGGACAGGGGCCACCGGGGAGCTGTTTTTT CASSGGSGTGATGELFF
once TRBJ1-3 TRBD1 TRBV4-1 TGCGCCAGCAGCCAACCGCCGACAGGGGCTGAAAACACCATATATTTT CASSQPPTGAENTIYF
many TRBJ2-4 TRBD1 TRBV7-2 TGTGCCAGCAGCCCATCGGACAGGGGGGCCAAAAACATTCAGTACTTC CASSPSDRGAKNIQYF
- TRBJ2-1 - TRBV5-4 TGTGCCAGCAGCTTGGGATCCGTCTCCTACAATGAGCAGTTCTTC CASSLGSVSYNEQFF
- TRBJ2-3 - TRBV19 TGTGCCAGTAGACCAGGAACCAGCACAGATACGCAGTATTTT CASRPGTSTDTQYF
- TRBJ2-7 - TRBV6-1 TGTGCCAGCAGTGACGGTGGCACCACCTCCTACGAGCAGTACTTC CASSDGGTTSYEQYF
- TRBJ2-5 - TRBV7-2 TGTGCCAGCAGCTTAAGCCCGGAGACCCAGTACTTC CASSLSPETQYF
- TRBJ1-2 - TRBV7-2 TGTGCCAGCAGCCAGGATAGGGAAGATGGCTACACCTTC CASSQDREDGYTF
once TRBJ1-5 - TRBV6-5 TGTGCCAGCAGACAAGGACAGCGAGATCAGCCCCAGCATTTT CASRQGQRDQPQHF
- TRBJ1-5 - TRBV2 TGTGCCAGCAGTACCGACGTGGGCAATCAGCCCCAGCATTTT CASSTDVGNQPQHF
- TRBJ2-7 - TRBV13 TGTGCCAGCAGCTCGGTAAAGGGACTTACCTACGAGCAGTACTTC CASSSVKGLTYEQYF
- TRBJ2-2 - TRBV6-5 TGTGCCAGCAAGGCGAGGGGGACCGGGGAGCTGTTTTTT CASKARGTGELFF
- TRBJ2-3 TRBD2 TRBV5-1 TGCGCCAGCAGGTCTAGCGGGGGGCCCCCTCCTTCCACAGATACGCAGTATTTT CASRSSGGPPPSTDTQYF
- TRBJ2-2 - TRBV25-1 TGTGCCAGCAGTGAATTATTGAACGTCGGGGAGCTGTTTTTT CASSELLNVGELFF
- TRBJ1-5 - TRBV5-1 TGCGCCAGAAGGGAGCCGAGCGATCAGCCCCAGCATTTT CARREPSDQPQHF
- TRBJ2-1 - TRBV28 TGTGCCAGCCGAGGACAGTTCTACAATGAGCAGTTCTTC CASRGQFYNEQFF
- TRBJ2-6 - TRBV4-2 TGTGCCAGCAGCCAAGTTGTGGGCGCCGGGGCCAACGTCCTGACTTTC CASSQVVGAGANVLTF
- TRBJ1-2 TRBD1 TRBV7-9 TGTGCCAGCAGCCTGGGACAGGGCGACTATGGCTACACCTTC CASSLGQGDYGYTF
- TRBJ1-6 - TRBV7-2 TGTGCCAGCAGCCCGGACGGTAATTCACCCCTCCACTTT CASSPDGNSPLHF
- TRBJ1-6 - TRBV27 TGTGCCAGCAGCATATACAATTCACCCCTCCACTTT CASSIYNSPLHF
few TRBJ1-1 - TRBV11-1 TGTGCCAGCAGTTCCCGAATGAACACTGAAGCTTTCTTT CASSSRMNTEAFF
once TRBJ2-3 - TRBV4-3 TGCGCCAGCAGCCGAGATTCCCAAACAGACACTTCAGATACGCAGTATTTT CASSRDSQTDTSDTQYF